This entry lists 24 T cell receptor beta chains sequenced from one sample in a study of cytomegalovirus exposure and HLA in healthy donors. PCR primers comprised 60 Vbeta and 13 Jbeta primers. Method: immunoSEQ multiplex PCR; TCRdb's copy keeps in-frame clones and lacks some. Here the sample spans around 140,000 clones, about 8.9% being singletons. Sequenced: PBMCs. These receptors were collected from a man aged 50 to 60 in good health and CMV-seronegative.

The V gene is TRBV6-1, the J gene TRBJ1-1; D perhaps matches TRBD1 (5 bases). The V end was cut by 6 bases, the J end by 0 bases, with 14 bases between. Germline V lookup: CDR1 MNHNS, CDR2 SASEGT. The CDR3 extends over 15 amino acids. The CDR3 DNA follows: TGTGCCAGCAGAGATCTGGCAGGGATGAACACTGAAGCTTTCTTT. Residues: CASRDLAGMNTEAFF.

The chain links TRBV19 to TRBJ2-3; no clear D. V was shortened by 4 bases and J by 2 bases, with 16 bases between the two germline ends. CDR1 is LNHDA, CDR2 SQIVND, per germline (reference sequence). The CDR3 spans 16 residues. The CDR3 bases are TGTGCCAGTAGTACGCTACTGGGCGACCTCACAGATACGCAGTATTTT. Amino acid sequence: CASSTLLGDLTDTQYF.

J is TRBJ2-1 and V is TRBV5-1, with 9 bases matching TRBD1. The length of the CDR3 is 16 residues. CDR1 is SGHRS and CDR2 is YFSETQ in the germline V gene. The ends lost 1 base at V and 7 bases at J; junction bases unmatched: 9. The CDR3 DNA is TGCGCCAGCAGCTTGCAGGGACAGGGAGCACCGAATGAGCAGTTCTTC. The encoded protein is CASSLQGQGAPNEQFF. Full variable domain (missing parts from reference TRBV5-1 and TRBJ2-1): KAGVTQTPRYLIKTRGQQVTLSCSPISGHRSVSWYQQTPGQGLQFLFEYFSETQRNKGNFPGRFSGRQFSNSRSEMNVSTLELGDSALYLCASSLQGQGAPNEQFFGPGTRLTVL.

This clone has a single count. The CDR3 does not end in the conserved phenylalanine or tryptophan, so this is likely a read error. This sequence joins TRBV6-4 and TRBJ2-3; 9 bases are shared with TRBD2. Germline V gene sequence: CDR1 MRHNA, CDR2 SNTAGT. V lost 3 bases, J lost 3 bases, and 1 base stayed unmatched. The CDR3 loop spans 14 amino acids. CDR3 coding DNA: TGTGCCAGCAGTGAAACTAGCGGGACAGATACGCAGTATGTT. Protein: CASSETSGTDTQYV.

This clone has only a few counts. A far larger clone is one nucleotide away, so this likely arose from a read error. The sample has other DNA sequences that encode this CDR3 too. The chain combines TRBV29-1 with TRBJ1-1, with D tentatively TRBD1 (6 bases). The CDR3 runs to 13 residues. Per germline, CDR1 SQVTM and CDR2 ANQGSEA. The CDR3 region has the DNA TGCAGCGTTACAGAGGGGGAGGGGACTGAGGCTTTCTTT. It encodes CSVTEGEGTEAFF.

V gene TRBV6-1 combines with J gene TRBJ1-1, with 7 bases that match TRBD1. Per the germline V gene, CDR1 is MNHNS and CDR2 is SASEGT. This CDR3 comprises 14 residues. V trimming: 7 bases; J trimming: 1 base; junction bases outside the gene matches: 6. In nucleotides, the CDR3 is TGTGCCAGCATTTTGACAGGGACGAACACTGAAGCTTTCTTT. Translation gives CASILTGTNTEAFF.

This clone was detected a few times. The chain recombines TRBV29-1 with TRBJ2-1; 8 nucleotides align to TRBD1. The J segment lost 6 bases and the V segment lost 6 bases, leaving 10 bases of the junction unmatched. CDR1 and CDR2 (germline): SQVTM, ANQGSEA. This CDR3 region has 14 residues. DNA of the CDR3: TGCAGCGTCCGGGACCAGACAGGGGTCAATGAGCAGTTCTTC. Protein: CSVRDQTGVNEQFF.

V and J are TRBV9 and TRBJ1-3; 8 bases are a match to TRBD1. The ends lost 4 bases at V and 3 bases at J; junction bases unmatched: 9. CDR1 is SGDLS, CDR2 YYNGEE, per germline. The CDR3 consists of 16 residues. CDR3 sequence reads: CASSPTGAFRGNTIYF. The CDR3 bases are TGTGCCAGCAGCCCGACAGGGGCATTTCGTGGAAACACCATATATTTT.

In this sample, this clone turned up a few times. This chain uses TRBV5-1 with TRBJ2-6; D perhaps matches TRBD1 (6 bases). The CDR3 length is 16 residues. Per the germline V gene, CDR1 is SGHRS and CDR2 is YFSETQ. V lost 7 bases and J 2 bases, leaving 16 bases between the germline ends. In DNA, the CDR3 is TGCGCCAGCCGCTACATACAGGGAACTGGGGCCAACGTCCTGACTTTC. Protein: CASRYIQGTGANVLTF.

The chain couples TRBV6-1 to TRBJ2-2, with 13 bases lining up with TRBD2. J was trimmed by 7 bases and V by 4 bases; bases with no gene match: 3. The CDR3 contains 15 residues. Germline CDR1 reads MNHNS; CDR2 reads SASEGT. The CDR3 coding sequence is TGTGCCAGCAGTGGGACTAGCGGGAGTATCGGGGAGCTGTTTTTT. Encoded protein: CASSGTSGSIGELFF.

The chain links TRBV5-6 to TRBJ2-3; D unclear. The CDR3 runs to 13 residues. CDR1 and CDR2 from the germline V gene are SGHDT and YYEEEE. The ends were cut back, 4 bases at V and 3 bases at J, with 9 bases in the middle. The CDR3 sequence: CASSPMRTDTQYF. The CDR3, as DNA: TGTGCCAGCAGCCCGATGAGGACAGATACGCAGTATTTT.

The CDR3 spells CASTAGQMINYGYTF. The CDR3 DNA reads TGTGCCAGTACCGCGGGACAGATGATTAACTATGGCTACACCTTC. V is TRBV19 and J is TRBJ1-2; TRBD1 matches 7 bases. The CDR3 loop spans 15 amino acids. Germline V gene data show CDR1 as LNHDA and CDR2 as SQIVND (reference sequence). With 7 bases clipped from V and 1 base from J, the junction kept 9 bases outside the gene matches.

The chain combines TRBV7-3 with TRBJ2-7; 8 nucleotides agree with TRBD1. Germline CDR1 SGHTA, CDR2 FQGTGA. The CDR3 length is 15 residues. V lost 4 bases and J lost 3; bases outside the gene matches: 8. CDR3 loop: CASSSGQGPYYEQYF. The CDR3 DNA follows: TGTGCCAGCAGCTCCGGACAGGGTCCCTACTACGAGCAGTACTTC.

This clone was counted only a few times. The genes are TRBV28 and TRBJ1-5, with D possibly matching TRBD1 (6 bases). Trimming stripped 6 bases from V and 2 bases from J, with 11 bases between. The CDR3 has 14 residues. Germline CDR1 is MDHEN and CDR2 is SYDVKM. CDR3 sequence reads: CASRPKGGNQPQHF. CDR3 sequence (DNA): TGTGCCAGCAGGCCCAAGGGGGGCAATCAGCCCCAGCATTTT.

In its sample, this clone was seen a few times. The CDR3 spells CASSEGRGAYNEQFF. Written as DNA, the CDR3 is TGTGCCAGCAGTGAAGGGAGGGGTGCCTACAATGAGCAGTTCTTC. The rearrangement uses TRBV6-1 and TRBJ2-1, with D possibly TRBD2 on 6 matching bases. Germline lookup yields CDR1 MNHNS and CDR2 SASEGT. This CDR3 comprises 15 residues. Trimming took off 1 base at V and 2 bases at J, with 9 bases between the two ends.

This chain joins TRBV7-6 and TRBJ2-1; 9 bases agree with TRBD2. V lost 1 base and J lost 7; bases outside the gene matches: 8. This CDR3 region has 16 residues. CDR1 and CDR2 (germline): SGHVS, FNYEAQ. CDR3 bases: TGTGCCAGCAGCTTAGGGAGGGGACTAGCTGGAAATGAGCAGTTCTTC. This encodes CASSLGRGLAGNEQFF.

This clone was seen only a few times. This chain connects TRBV29-1 to TRBJ1-1; 8 bases line up with TRBD1. The germline V gene encodes CDR1 SQVTM and CDR2 ANQGSEA. The CDR3 length is 13 residues. The V segment lost 7 bases and the J segment 1 base; nucleotides outside the gene matches: 5. CDR3 DNA sequence: TGCAGCGCCAGAGGACAGGGGAACACTGAAGCTTTCTTT. It is translated as CSARGQGNTEAFF.

The sample holds a few counts of this clone. V gene TRBV5-4 combines with J gene TRBJ1-1, with unresolved D. Germline V gives CDR1 SGHNT, CDR2 YYREEE (reference sequence). The V end lost 4 bases, the J end lost 3 bases, and 16 bases lay between the germline ends. The CDR3 extends over 15 amino acids. CDR3 amino acids: CASSPLFGGDTEAFF. The CDR3 DNA follows: TGTGCCAGCAGCCCCCTATTCGGCGGGGACACTGAAGCTTTCTTT.

The chain carries TRBV19 and TRBJ2-5; weak D call: TRBD1 (6 bases). CDR3 size: 12 residues. V lost 9 bases and J lost 4, with 12 bases in between. CDR1 LNHDA and CDR2 SQIVND come from the germline V gene (reference sequence). CDR3 sequence (DNA): TGTGCCAGCCGTGGGGGCCGAGAGACCCAGTACTTC. It codes for CASRGGRETQYF.

This clone was seen more than once but under ten times. V is TRBV4-1 and J is TRBJ1-3; D unresolved. CDR3 length equals 15 residues. Germline CDR1 MGHRA, CDR2 YSYEKL. The V and J ends lost 1 base and 0 bases respectively, with 7 bases between them. The DNA of the CDR3 is TGCGCCAGCAGCCAAGGACGGGACTCTGGAAACACCATATATTTT. The encoded protein is CASSQGRDSGNTIYF.

This clone was observed a handful of times. This sequence joins TRBV27 and TRBJ2-1; 7 nucleotides agree with TRBD2. J gave up 5 bases and V 4 bases, and 8 bases lay outside the gene matches. The V gene's germline CDR1 is MNHEY and CDR2 SMNVEV (reference sequence). CDR3 length: 15 amino acids. The CDR3 protein is CASSSAGAKDNEQFF. CDR3 bases: TGTGCCAGCAGTTCGGCGGGAGCCAAGGACAATGAGCAGTTCTTC.

About this clone itself: The junction does not match germline at one end; this may be a read error. The chain couples TRBV7-2 to TRBJ2-3, with D maybe TRBD2 (6 bases). Germline V gene sequence: CDR1 SGHTA, CDR2 FQGNSA. CDR3 length equals 15 residues. CDR3 loop: CAGSKRDLSTDTQYF. CDR3 nucleotides: TGTGCCGGCAGCAAACGGGACTTAAGCACAGATACGCAGTATTTT.

The V and J genes are TRBV4-1 and TRBJ1-4, with D perhaps matching TRBD1 (6 bases). V was clipped by 5 bases and J by 7 bases, with 14 bases between them. Germline V CDR1 and CDR2: MGHRA, YSYEKL. The CDR3 is 14 amino acids. CDR3 DNA sequence: TGCGCCAGCAGCGCCAGGGGACCCAGTGAAAAACTGTTTTTT. This translates into CASSARGPSEKLFF.

The rearrangement links TRBV30 to TRBJ2-1, with TRBD2 identical over 10 bases. The CDR3 contains 20 residues. CDR1 is GTSNPN and CDR2 is SVGIG in the germline V gene (reference sequence). V shed 5 bases, J shed 0 bases, and the junction held 19 bases outside the gene matches. CDR3 DNA sequence: TGTGCCTGGGGACATCCGGGACTAGCGCAACCCTTTAGCTCCTACAATGAGCAGTTCTTC. This translates into CAWGHPGLAQPFSSYNEQFF. Variable domain in full (rest from reference TRBV30 and TRBJ2-1): SQTIHQWPATLVQPVGSPLSLECTVEGTSNPNLYWYRQAAGRGLQLLFYSVGIGQISSEVPQNLSASRPQDRQFILSSKKLLLSDSGFYLCAWGHPGLAQPFSSYNEQFFGPGTRLTVL.